This T cell receptor beta chain came from a study of cytomegalovirus exposure and HLA in healthy donors. The overall study: Earlier findings included nearly 120 million unique TCR beta sequences obtained from around 180 million T cells. Whole-study findings and limits: For presence/absence analyses, sequencing depth was assumed to be roughly uniform across donors. It emerged from a later analysis that several of the most significant clusters appeared to be linked to common viral pathogens.

J was trimmed by 4 bases and V by 3 bases; bases with no gene match: 10. The CDR3 covers 16 residues. CDR1 is MDHEN, CDR2 SYDVKM, per germline. Notes on this clone: Its specificity is not known.

Though nominally healthy at sampling, donors likely had unrecorded immune exposures. PCR involved 60 Vbeta and 13 Jbeta primers. Clones were read by immunoSEQ multiplex PCR, and TCRdb kept only the in-frame ones, dropping some. Of around 150,000 clones in the sample, 79% are singletons; the top ten hold around 6.6%. The sequenced sample consisted of PBMCs. V gene TRBV28 combines with J gene TRBJ2-5; 8 bases align to TRBD2. This receptor was obtained from a man in his fifties in good health and CMV-seropositive. The CDR3 region has the DNA TGTGCCAGCAGTTTCTCGGTCGCGGGAGGAGGAGAGACCCAGTACTTC. Protein: CASSFSVAGGGETQYF.